This T cell receptor beta chain is from a study of technical replicates of blood from a few donors (dated by TCRdb to about 2017). Of note for this clone: Its antigen is unknown. It has no much larger one-base neighbor in the sample; base qualities were not kept.

Receptor amplification or capture employed the immunoSEQ multiplex PCR assay. Drawn from immuneACCESS, this table holds only the in-frame rearrangements with V and J called that TCRdb kept. Clones are partly lost; checked studies trace under half to an unresolved V gene and leave the rest unexplained. Here the sample has tens of thousands of clones; 88% occur a single time. Approximately 5% of the sample goes to the ten largest clones. Based on the germline V gene (reference sequence), the CDR1 and CDR2 sequences are LNHDA and SQIVND. V is reduced by 3 bases and J by 0 bases, leaving a spacing of 9 bases between them. The CDR3 goes from the cysteine to the phenylalanine over 15 residues. Solely the CDR3 DNA is kept, with 45 bases framed from the first base.

The sequenced sample was PBMCs. The sequence was obtained from a human donor in good health. Some clones in this sample may be carry-over from other donors' samples. The V and J genes are TRBV19 and TRBJ1-3, with the D gene call left open. The sequenced DNA is TGTGCCAGTAGTATCGGCGGGTTCTCTGGAAACACCATATATTTT. It encodes CASSIGGFSGNTIYF.